These 14 T cell receptor beta chains share one sample of origin, sequenced in a study of T-cell memory formation after mild COVID-19. TCRdb called the 5' RACE reads again in MiXCR, with one record for every CDR3 protein. This table has some 180,000 distinct CDR3 sequences, approximately 17% appearing once. The source material was PBMCs or a T cell subset sorted from them (not recorded which). The receptors stem from a man aged 18 to 30 who had mild COVID-19 (a few samples of this study predate the infection). Cell type and time point are not known.

This clonotype was detected only a few times. The chain recombines TRBV5-1 with TRBJ1-6; D uncertain. This CDR3 spans 14 amino acids. The V gene lost 0 bases and the J gene lost 9 bases, with 10 bases spanning the gap. The germline V gene has CDR1 SGHRS and CDR2 YFSETQ. CDR3 DNA sequence: TGCGCCAGCAGCTTGGGGTTACGAGGTTCACCCCTCCACTTT. Its protein product is CASSLGLRGSPLHF.

V gene TRBV6-6 combines with J gene TRBJ2-7; D could derive from TRBD1 or TRBD2 (5 bases each). The V end lost 2 bases, the J end lost 6 bases, and 20 bases lay between the germline ends. The CDR3 extends over 16 amino acids. CDR1 is MNHNY, CDR2 SVGAGI, per germline (reference sequence). The CDR3 is CASSYGGWGSLGEQYV. In DNA form, the CDR3 reads TGTGCCAGCAGTTACGGGGGTTGGGGATCCCTGGGCGAGCAGTACGTC.

The chain employs TRBV28 and TRBJ2-7; 7 positions agree with TRBD1. This CDR3 is built from 14 residues. Germline V gene sequence: CDR1 MDHEN, CDR2 SYDVKM. Trimming cost V 9 bases and J 6 bases; bases outside gene matches: 14. DNA of the CDR3: TGTGCCAGTCGCCCTCGACAGGGCCCAGGCGAGCAGTACGTC. It encodes CASRPRQGPGEQYV.

The rearrangement links TRBV5-1 to TRBJ2-1, with TRBD2 matching over 11 bases. Germline trimming cut 5 bases from V and 3 bases from J; bases unmatched to any gene: 4. CDR1 SGHRS and CDR2 YFSETQ come from the germline V gene. The CDR3 consists of 15 residues. In nucleotides, the CDR3 is TGCGCCAGCAGGACGGGGACTAGCGGCTACAATGAGCAGTTCTTC. It codes for CASRTGTSGYNEQFF.

This chain links TRBV5-1 with TRBJ2-3; TRBD1 matches 8 bases. The CDR3 is 15 residues long. Germline loops: CDR1 SGHRS, CDR2 YFSETQ. The V segment lost 3 bases and the J segment 1 base; nucleotides outside the gene matches: 4. The CDR3 sequence: CASSSVTGGTDTQYF. The CDR3 coding sequence is TGCGCCAGCAGCTCGGTGACAGGGGGCACAGATACGCAGTATTTT.

This clonotype was observed a few times. The chain employs TRBV24-1 and TRBJ2-2, with D unresolved. The germline V gene encodes CDR1 KGHDR and CDR2 SFDVKD. Trimming took off 0 bases at V and 2 bases at J, with 6 bases between the two ends. CDR3 length: 15 amino acids. The CDR3 DNA reads as TGTGCCACCAGTGATTTGTGGACCAACACCGGGGAGCTGTTTTTT. This encodes CATSDLWTNTGELFF.

The genes are TRBV7-8 and TRBJ2-5, with D possibly being TRBD2 (5 bases). The germline V gene encodes CDR1 SGHVS and CDR2 FQNEAQ. Trimming removed 4 bases at V and 5 bases at J, with 17 bases between. The CDR3 contains 15 residues. The CDR3 sequence is CASSWAGLPGETQYF. The CDR3 DNA follows: TGTGCCAGCAGCTGGGCCGGGCTGCCGGGGGAGACCCAGTACTTC.

This clonotype was seen a handful of times. The chain combines TRBV10-3 with TRBJ2-3; TRBD1 is a possible D gene (5 bases). Looked up from germline, CDR1 is ENHRY and CDR2 is SYGVKD. The V end lost 7 bases, the J end lost 0 bases, and 14 bases lay between the germline ends. The CDR3 spans 15 residues. The CDR3 region has the DNA TGTGCCATCAAGGGGAACGCTGCTAGCACAGATACGCAGTATTTT. This codes for CAIKGNAASTDTQYF.

This clonotype turned up a few times. The chain joins TRBV4-3 to TRBJ2-5; perhaps TRBD1 as D (7 bases). Trimming cost V 1 base and J 5 bases, with 17 bases left between them. Germline loops: CDR1 LGHNA, CDR2 YSLEER. The CDR3 has 16 amino acids. CDR3 sequence: CASSQAIGAGGETQYF. The CDR3 DNA follows: TGCGCCAGCAGCCAAGCCATCGGGGCAGGGGGGGAGACCCAGTACTTC.

This clonotype was seen ten or more times. The chain employs TRBV7-2 and TRBJ2-6, with 9 bases matching TRBD1. The CDR3 has 17 amino acids. After removal of 4 bases from V and 0 bases from J, the junction contained 4 bases not matched to a gene. Germline CDR1 SGHTA, CDR2 FQGNSA. The CDR3 DNA sequence: TGTGCCAGCAGCTGGGGACAGGGACTCTCTGGGGCCAACGTCCTGACTTTC. Translated, it gives CASSWGQGLSGANVLTF.

This clonotype was seen a handful of times. The chain is built from TRBV2 and TRBJ2-7; D uncertain. The V end was cut by 5 bases, the J end by 7 bases, with 15 bases between. Looked up from germline, CDR1 is SNHLY and CDR2 is FYNNEI. The CDR3 is made up of 13 amino acids. Written as DNA, the CDR3 is TGTGCCAGCAGTCTCCTTCCAGGTGGTGAGCAGTACGTC. Translation: CASSLLPGGEQYV.

The chain uses TRBV5-1 and TRBJ2-7; D is unclear. V gave up 0 bases and J gave up 2 bases, with 6 bases separating them. The CDR3 consists of 13 residues. Germline-derived CDR1 and CDR2 are SGHRS and YFSETQ. This CDR3 reads CASSLDQPYEQYF. In nucleotides, the CDR3 is TGCGCCAGCAGCTTGGACCAGCCCTACGAGCAGTACTTC.

This clonotype was picked up a small number of times. This chain uses TRBV5-6 with TRBJ1-1; D may be TRBD1 (5 bases). This CDR3 has 14 amino acids. The germline V gene encodes CDR1 SGHDT and CDR2 YYEEEE. The germline V and J ends were trimmed by 3 bases and 9 bases, with 18 bases remaining between them. This CDR3 reads CASSSYRDGGQAFF. CDR3 DNA: TGTGCCAGCAGCTCATACCGGGACGGAGGGCAAGCTTTCTTT.

This chain connects TRBV29-1 to TRBJ2-1, with D possibly TRBD2 on 5 matching bases. The CDR3 is 18 residues long. V was shortened by 6 bases and J by 0 bases, with 24 bases between the two germline ends. Germline V CDR1 and CDR2: SQVTM, ANQGSEA. The CDR3 loop reads CSVALGGLHQSSYNEQFF. For the CDR3, the DNA is TGCAGCGTAGCCTTAGGAGGACTCCATCAAAGCTCCTACAATGAGCAGTTCTTC.